This paragraph reports one T cell receptor (beta chain). The data are from a study of blood T cell repertoires in COVID-19. Overall study: Acute-phase and convalescent COVID-19 samples originated in the United States, Italy and Spain.

V dropped 4 bases and J dropped 4 bases, with 14 bases sitting between them. The germline V gene encodes CDR1 SGHRS and CDR2 YFSETQ. This CDR3 has 14 amino acids. Authors' analysis steps: Nucleated cell counts were estimated from reference gene primer amplification. This table comes from immunoSEQ multiplex PCR, and its TCRdb copy is limited to in-frame clones, with some not included. V and J calls and clone size follow that table, whereas D and trimming were derived from the DNA. The sample contains some 110,000 clones, 86% of which appear only once. The chain recombines TRBV5-1 with TRBJ1-1, with D unresolved. The source of this sequence is a man aged 65 to 79 who had recovered from COVID-19. Sequencing input: peripheral blood. The CDR3 DNA follows: TGCGCCAGCAGCACCGGGTTGATGGGCACTGAAGCTTTCTTT. This sequence encodes CASSTGLMGTEAFF.